A selection of T cell receptor beta chains follows, all from one sample in a study of blood T cell repertoires in COVID-19. The assay was immunoSEQ multiplex PCR, and TCRdb's table has in-frame clones only and misses some. The data show roughly 100,000 clones, approximately 88% seen once. The sequencing input was peripheral blood. The origin of the receptors is a human donor in a cohort sampled during active COVID-19. CDR3s leave out the opening cysteine and the closing phenylalanine or tryptophan.

length: 17
V: TRBV7-9
J: TRBJ2-2
CDR3: ASSPPGQGETRVTGELF

length: 11
V: TRBV6-5
J: TRBJ1-2
CDR3: ASRGTGNYGYT

length: 12
V: TRBV5-6
J: TRBJ1-2
CDR3: ASSRSGTTVGYT

length: 13
V: TRBV7-2
J: TRBJ2-3
CDR3: ASSIPLASTDTQY

length: 11
V: TRBV24-1
J: TRBJ2-5
CDR3: ATSGGSRETQY

length: 11
V: TRBV9
J: TRBJ1-1
CDR3: ASSVDGDTEAF

length: 10
V: TRBV30
J: TRBJ1-1
CDR3: AWSVGGTEAF

length: 13
V: TRBV11-3
J: TRBJ2-5
CDR3: ASSLGPGTGETQY

length: 12
V: TRBV28
J: TRBJ2-7
CDR3: ASSLYGTAIEQY

length: 20
V: TRBV23-1
J: TRBJ2-2
CDR3: ASSPSSTPGQGGPPNTGELF

length: 13
V: TRBV6-5
J: TRBJ1-2
CDR3: ASSYSRQGAQGYT

length: 13
V: TRBV28
J: TRBJ2-5
CDR3: ASSFQGASWETQY

length: 11
V: TRBV9
J: TRBJ1-2
CDR3: ASSVLGSYGYT

length: 14
V: TRBV5-1
J: TRBJ2-5
CDR3: ASSLGASGGIETQY

length: 11
V: TRBV30
J: TRBJ1-1
CDR3: AWSQFGGLVAF

length: 12
V: TRBV27
J: TRBJ1-6
CDR3: ASRRAGDNSPLH

length: 11
V: TRBV27
J: TRBJ1-2
CDR3: ASSFQGNYGYT

length: 16
V: TRBV25-1
J: TRBJ2-1
CDR3: ASSELAGRGSSYNEQF

length: 12
V: TRBV4-3
J: TRBJ2-1
CDR3: ASSQAQGANEQF

length: 9
V: TRBV20-1
J: TRBJ1-1
CDR3: SPYREVRAF

length: 12
V: TRBV5-1
J: TRBJ1-2
CDR3: ASSPDSVNYGYT

length: 12
V: TRBV24-1
J: TRBJ1-2
CDR3: ATSEGRDSYGYT

length: 11
V: TRBV7-2
J: TRBJ2-5
CDR3: ASSLGGHETQY

length: 12
V: TRBV27
J: TRBJ1-1
CDR3: ASSLPGKVPEAF

length: 11
V: TRBV9
J: TRBJ1-2
CDR3: ASSVRGTYGYT

length: 12
V: TRBV5-1
J: TRBJ1-1
CDR3: ASSFGPGGVEAF

length: 15
V: TRBV7-6
J: TRBJ2-3
CDR3: ASSSSSLAPDTDTQY

length: 11
V: TRBV18
J: TRBJ2-3
CDR3: ASSPRQGDTQY

length: 8
V: TRBV30
J: TRBJ2-7
CDR3: AWTGDEQY

length: 12
V: TRBV19
J: TRBJ1-2
CDR3: ASSMGSRQLGYT

length: 14
V: TRBV2
J: TRBJ2-7
CDR3: ASSPRPQGATYEQY

length: 13
V: TRBV28
J: TRBJ2-3
CDR3: ASSGQGGGSDTQY

length: 11
V: TRBV24-1
J: TRBJ2-1
CDR3: ATRDRVYNEQF

length: 13
V: TRBV25-1
J: TRBJ1-4
CDR3: ASSLAQGGKGKLF

length: 15
V: TRBV4-1
J: TRBJ2-1
CDR3: ASSQGRGGLPYNEQF

length: 15
V: TRBV5-6
J: TRBJ2-3
CDR3: ASSFGAGGPSTDTQY

length: 14
V: TRBV5-1
J: TRBJ2-3
CDR3: ASSLLSGGRTDTQY

length: 11
V: TRBV24-1
J: TRBJ2-7
CDR3: ATSNGQSYEQY

length: 14
V: TRBV6-2/TRBV6-3
J: TRBJ2-1
CDR3: ASSVGLAGGDNEQF

length: 12
V: TRBV2
J: TRBJ2-7
CDR3: ASKLRTGIAEQY

length: 15
V: TRBV7-8
J: TRBJ2-5
CDR3: ASSLGGTSGAGETQY